These T cell receptor beta chains were read from a single sample in a study of CD8 T cells in ankylosing spondylitis. TCRdb processed the 5' RACE reads anew with MiXCR; each CDR3 protein has one entry. The sample has about 240,000 distinct CDR3 sequences; approximately 8.4% are singletons. Material for sequencing was blood, either unsorted or a sorted T cell fraction (not recorded which). The receptor set was obtained from a female donor with ankylosing spondylitis or in good health (not recorded which). Both conserved end residues are part of each CDR3. A D gene is named only where the DNA matches it firmly. Clone size is stated in some rows and not others, as once, few, many or a class when expanded.

j_call	v_call	clone_size	d_call	cdr3_nt	cdr3_aa
TRBJ1-1	TRBV5-1	NA	TRBD1	TGCGCCAGCAGCCTTTGGGACAGGGGGAACACTGAAGCTTTCTTT	CASSLWDRGNTEAFF
TRBJ1-2	TRBV6-5	many	NA	TGTGCCAGCAGTTACTCGGCGGGGAGGGCCTATGGCTACACCTTC	CASSYSAGRAYGYTF
TRBJ1-6	TRBV5-4	many	TRBD1	TGTGCCAGCAGCTTGCGCCAGGGGGTTAGCTCCTATAATTCACCCCTCCACTTT	CASSLRQGVSSYNSPLHF
TRBJ2-1	TRBV5-1	many	NA	TGTGCCAGCAGCTTAGGGGCAGGGGCCCGAAACGAGCAGTTCTTC	CASSLGAGARNEQFF
TRBJ1-6	TRBV10-2	many	NA	TGCGCCAGCAGTGAGTCGACTGGGGCCACCTATAATTCACCCCTCCACTTT	CASSESTGATYNSPLHF
TRBJ1-1	TRBV7-2	few	NA	TGTGCCAGCAGCCGGACACAGGGACGGACCACTGAAGCTTTCTTT	CASSRTQGRTTEAFF
TRBJ2-2	TRBV5-5	many	TRBD2	TGTGCCAGCAGCTTGTACACTAGCGGGAGCTCCGAGGGCACCGGGGAGCTGTTTTTT	CASSLYTSGSSEGTGELFF
TRBJ2-1	TRBV5-1	many	TRBD2	TGCGCCAGCAGCTTGGAAAGCGGGAGGATGGATGAGCAGTTCTTC	CASSLESGRMDEQFF
TRBJ1-2	TRBV7-2	many	TRBD1	TGTGCCAGCAGTGGTACGGGACAGCCAAACCTCTATGGCTACACCTTC	CASSGTGQPNLYGYTF
TRBJ2-1	TRBV7-2	NA	TRBD2	TGTGCCAGCAGCCGGCGAACTAGCGGGAGTCTGTTCTTC	CASSRRTSGSLFF
TRBJ2-2	TRBV20-1	many	TRBD1	TGCAGTGCTGGACAGGGGGCCGGGGAGCTGTTTTTT	CSAGQGAGELFF
TRBJ1-1	TRBV7-8	NA	NA	TGTGCCAGCAGCTTAGGCCGTCCCCGGACGGTGGCTTTCTTT	CASSLGRPRTVAFF
TRBJ2-1	TRBV20-1	many	TRBD2	TGCAGTGGTCGTTTAGCGGGAGGCCCCGCGAATGAGCAGTTCTTC	CSGRLAGGPANEQFF
TRBJ2-1	TRBV29-1	many	TRBD2	TGCAGCGCGATAATACCAGGGACTAGCGGAATTGAGCAGTTCTTC	CSAIIPGTSGIEQFF
TRBJ2-3	TRBV20-1	many	TRBD2	TGCAGTGCTATCACTAGCGGGAGGGCCTTCGAGCAGTATTTT	CSAITSGRAFEQYF
TRBJ2-7	TRBV9	many	TRBD2	TGTGCCAGCAGCGTAGTGGGCCTAGCGGGAGACGAGCAGTACTTC	CASSVVGLAGDEQYF
TRBJ2-5	TRBV3-1	many	NA	TGTGCCAGCAGCCCCTCGTGGGGGACCAGGGAGACCCAGTACTTC	CASSPSWGTRETQYF
TRBJ2-7	TRBV20-1	many	NA	TGCAGTGCTAGCCCCGGGCCAGCCTACGAGCAGTACTTC	CSASPGPAYEQYF
TRBJ2-2	TRBV13	many	NA	TGTGCCAGCAGCTTAACCGCCGGGGAGCTGTTTTTT	CASSLTAGELFF
TRBJ1-3	TRBV28	many	NA	TGTGCCAGCAGTCCACCGGACGCATCTTCTGGAAACACCATATATTTT	CASSPPDASSGNTIYF
TRBJ2-4	TRBV28	many	TRBD1	TGTGCCAGCCGAAATCCGGGACAGGGGGACAAAAACATTCAGTACTTC	CASRNPGQGDKNIQYF
TRBJ1-1	TRBV3-1	many	NA	TGTGCCAGCAGCATTAAAGGGAACACTGAAGCTTTCTTT	CASSIKGNTEAFF
TRBJ2-1	TRBV7-9	NA	TRBD2	TGTGCCAGCAGCTCTAGCGGGAGTCCCCACAATGAGCAGTTCTTC	CASSSSGSPHNEQFF
TRBJ1-1	TRBV12-3/TRBV12-4	many	NA	TGTGCCATCCCCCGCGAGGGAACTGAAGCTTTCTTT	CAIPREGTEAFF
TRBJ1-5	TRBV12-3/TRBV12-4	many	NA	TGTGCCAGCAGTTTGGAAAGGGCTCTTAGCAATCAGCCCCAGCATTTT	CASSLERALSNQPQHF
TRBJ2-3	TRBV20-1	many	TRBD2	TGCAGTGCTAGAGATGTGAGGGAGGGTCTAGATACGCAGTATTTT	CSARDVREGLDTQYF
TRBJ2-7	TRBV12-3/TRBV12-4	NA	NA	TGTGCCAGCAGTTTAAAAGGGGGGCCCCTCTACGAGCAGTACTTC	CASSLKGGPLYEQYF
TRBJ2-7	TRBV20-1	many	TRBD2	TGCAGTGCTAGAGAAGGACTAGCGGACACCTACGAGCAGTACTTC	CSAREGLADTYEQYF
TRBJ2-3	TRBV28	many	TRBD2	TGTGCCAGCAGTTTCCCCGGGGAGGGAGGGACAGATACGCAGTATTTT	CASSFPGEGGTDTQYF
TRBJ2-3	TRBV12-3/TRBV12-4	many	NA	TGTGCCAGCAGTTTCCCCGGACTGGCAGATACGCAGTATTTT	CASSFPGLADTQYF
TRBJ2-7	TRBV12-3/TRBV12-4	many	NA	TGTGCCAGCAGCCCCGGACGGATCTACGAGCAGTACTTC	CASSPGRIYEQYF
TRBJ1-2	TRBV29-1	many	NA	TGCAGCGCTCGGACAGCCCCCCCCTATGGCTACACCTTC	CSARTAPPYGYTF
TRBJ2-5	TRBV20-1	many	NA	TGCAGTGGGCGGCGGAGCCAAGAGACCCAGTACTTC	CSGRRSQETQYF
TRBJ2-5	TRBV7-2	many	NA	TGTGCCAGCAGCCTGTACAAAACGGCGGAGACCCAGTACTTC	CASSLYKTAETQYF
TRBJ1-1	TRBV4-3	many	NA	TGCGCCAGCAGCCAAGTGCATACCGGTATGAACACTGAAGCTTTCTTT	CASSQVHTGMNTEAFF
TRBJ1-5	TRBV5-1	many	NA	TGCGCCAGCAGGGGACACCCTAATCAGCCCCAGCATTTT	CASRGHPNQPQHF
TRBJ2-2	TRBV10-3	many	NA	TGTGCCATCAGTCTTCGTAGCGGTTCCGCCCAGGGAACCGGGGAGCTGTTTTTT	CAISLRSGSAQGTGELFF
TRBJ2-7	TRBV20-1	many	NA	TGCAGTGCTACCAGAGACATTTACGAGCAGTACTTC	CSATRDIYEQYF
TRBJ1-1	TRBV7-2	few	NA	TGTGCCAGCAGCTTAATTTCTAGGGGAGGGACTGAAGCTTTCTTT	CASSLISRGGTEAFF
TRBJ1-2	TRBV6-2/TRBV6-3	many	NA	TGTGCCAGCAGTCCGACGGCCCATGGCTACACCTTC	CASSPTAHGYTF
TRBJ2-7	TRBV9	few	TRBD2	TGTGCCAGCAGCCCCTCCCCTAGCGGGACTTCCTACGAGCAGTACTTC	CASSPSPSGTSYEQYF
TRBJ2-7	TRBV4-3	NA	TRBD1	TGCGCCAGCAGCCAAGATAGAGGTGGCAGGGGGCGCGTCGAGCAGTACTTC	CASSQDRGGRGRVEQYF
TRBJ2-5	TRBV6-6	many	NA	TGTGCCAGCAGTTATTCTGGGGAGACCCAGTACTTC	CASSYSGETQYF
TRBJ2-5	TRBV6-2/TRBV6-3	many	NA	TGTGCCAGCGGCGGTATCCAGACCCAGTACTTC	CASGGIQTQYF
TRBJ1-6	TRBV12-3/TRBV12-4	many	NA	TGTGCCAGCAGTACAGGGTCTCGGCGATCACCCCTCCACTTT	CASSTGSRRSPLHF
TRBJ2-1	TRBV20-1	few	NA	TGCAGTGCTAGCGACAGTAACCATGAGCAGTTCTTC	CSASDSNHEQFF
TRBJ2-4	TRBV7-2	many	NA	TGTGCCAGCAGCTCCCGGACCGGTGGCATTCAGTACTTC	CASSSRTGGIQYF
TRBJ2-1	TRBV2	few	TRBD2	TGTGCCAGCACCCTTAGACTAGCGGGACCTTCCAATGAGCAGTTCTTC	CASTLRLAGPSNEQFF
TRBJ2-1	TRBV20-1	NA	NA	TGCAGTTCTAGGGGCGAGGCCCGGGGCTCGGAGCGGTACAATGAGCAGTTCTTC	CSSRGEARGSERYNEQFF
TRBJ2-1	TRBV19	many	NA	TGTGCCAGTAGTATTTCCAGGGTAAATGAGCAGTTCTTC	CASSISRVNEQFF
TRBJ2-1	TRBV9	many	TRBD2	TGTGCCAGCAGCGTAGGGGTTAGCGGGAGGCCCGAGGGGCAGTTCTTC	CASSVGVSGRPEGQFF
TRBJ2-3	TRBV5-1	few	NA	TGCGCCAGCAGCTTGGGTGGGAGGCCAGATACGCAGTATTTT	CASSLGGRPDTQYF
TRBJ2-3	TRBV12-3/TRBV12-4	NA	TRBD2	TGTGCCAGCAGACGAGCTGGAAGCGGGAGGGGTCCTAGCACAGATACGCAGTATTTT	CASRRAGSGRGPSTDTQYF
TRBJ2-3	TRBV10-3	many	TRBD2	TGTGCCATCACGAGCGGGGAGGCAGATACGCAGTATTTT	CAITSGEADTQYF
TRBJ2-3	TRBV20-1	many	TRBD2	TGCAGTGCTAGACCGACTAGCGCCCTCACAGATACGCAGTATTTT	CSARPTSALTDTQYF
TRBJ2-6	TRBV5-1	NA	NA	TGCGCCAGCAGCCTCGGGGGGCCGAGGGCCAACGTCCTGACTTTC	CASSLGGPRANVLTF
TRBJ2-5	TRBV7-2	many	NA	TGTGCCAGCAGTCTTAAGTTCAGAGAGACCCAGTACTTC	CASSLKFRETQYF